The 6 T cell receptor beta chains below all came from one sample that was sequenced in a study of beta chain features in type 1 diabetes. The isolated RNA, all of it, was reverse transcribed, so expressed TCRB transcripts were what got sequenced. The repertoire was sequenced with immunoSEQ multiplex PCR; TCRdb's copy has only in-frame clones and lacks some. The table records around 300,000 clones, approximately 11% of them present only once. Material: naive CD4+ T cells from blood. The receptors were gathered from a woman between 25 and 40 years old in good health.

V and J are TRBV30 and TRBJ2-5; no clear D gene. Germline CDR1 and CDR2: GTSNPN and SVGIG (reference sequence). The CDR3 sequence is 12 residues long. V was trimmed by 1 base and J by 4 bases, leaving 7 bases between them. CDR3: CAWSGGSETQYF. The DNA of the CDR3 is TGTGCCTGGAGTGGAGGTTCAGAGACCCAGTACTTC.

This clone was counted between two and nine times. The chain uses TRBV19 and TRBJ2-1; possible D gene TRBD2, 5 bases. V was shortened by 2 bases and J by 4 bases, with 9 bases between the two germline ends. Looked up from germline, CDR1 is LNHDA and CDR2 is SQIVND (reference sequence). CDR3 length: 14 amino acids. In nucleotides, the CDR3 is TGTGCCAGTAGTATACCAGCGGAATACAATGAGCAGTTCTTC. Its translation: CASSIPAEYNEQFF.

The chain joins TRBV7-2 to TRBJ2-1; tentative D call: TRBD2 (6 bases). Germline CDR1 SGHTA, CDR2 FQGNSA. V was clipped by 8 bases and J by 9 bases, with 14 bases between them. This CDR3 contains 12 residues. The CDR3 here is CASGKLGGEQFF. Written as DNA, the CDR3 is TGTGCCAGCGGAAAACTGGGAGGTGAGCAGTTCTTC.

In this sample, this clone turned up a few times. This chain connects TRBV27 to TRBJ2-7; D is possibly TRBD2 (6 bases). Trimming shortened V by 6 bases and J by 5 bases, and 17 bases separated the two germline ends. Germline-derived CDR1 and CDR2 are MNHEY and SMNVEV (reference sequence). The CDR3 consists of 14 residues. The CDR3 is CASSISSAADEQYF. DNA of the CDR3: TGTGCCAGCAGCATCTCTAGCGCAGCTGACGAGCAGTACTTC.

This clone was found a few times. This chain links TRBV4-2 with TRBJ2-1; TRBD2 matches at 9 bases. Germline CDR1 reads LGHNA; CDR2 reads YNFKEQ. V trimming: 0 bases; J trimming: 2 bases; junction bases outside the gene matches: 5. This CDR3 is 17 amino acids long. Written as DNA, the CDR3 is TGTGCCAGCAGCCAAGATGAAGCTAGCGGGGCCTACAATGAGCAGTTCTTC. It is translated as CASSQDEASGAYNEQFF.

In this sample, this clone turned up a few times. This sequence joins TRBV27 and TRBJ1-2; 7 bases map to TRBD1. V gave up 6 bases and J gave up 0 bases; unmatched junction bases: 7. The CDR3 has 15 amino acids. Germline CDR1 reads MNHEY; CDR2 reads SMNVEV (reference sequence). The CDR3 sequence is CASRPLGTANYGYTF. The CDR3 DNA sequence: TGTGCCAGCAGGCCCCTCGGGACAGCTAACTATGGCTACACCTTC.